A selection of T cell receptor beta chains follows, all from one sample in a study of shared clonotypes between healthy human individuals. The protocol was immunoSEQ multiplex PCR, while the TCRdb copy is restricted to in-frame clones and leaves out a portion. The sample lists roughly 590,000 clones; around 95% were seen once. The sequencing sample was made of naive CD8+ T cells sorted from blood. These receptors were obtained from a woman aged 25 to 45 in good health. Both conserved end residues are part of each CDR3. D genes are given only for firm matches. Expanded clones are given a class, and other clones once, few, many or no size at all.

NA	TRBV4-2	once	TRBJ2-7	TGTGCCAGCAGCCAAGAACTCCTCTACGAGCAGTACTTC	CASSQELLYEQYF
TRBD2	TRBV5-1	NA	TRBJ2-1	TGCGCCAGCAGCCCACCGACTAGCGGCCCCTACAATGAGCAGTTCTTC	CASSPPTSGPYNEQFF
NA	TRBV19	NA	TRBJ2-7	TGTGCCAGTAGTATCTCCGGAGCGGGCGAGCAGTACTTC	CASSISGAGEQYF
NA	TRBV28	NA	TRBJ2-7	TGTGCCAGCAGTCACGAGTACGGTAGGCAGGGCAACCTCCGTCAGTACTTC	CASSHEYGRQGNLRQYF
NA	TRBV10-1	NA	TRBJ2-1	TGCGCCAGCAGTGAGGGCAGGGGTAGCCTCAATGAGCAGTTCTTC	CASSEGRGSLNEQFF
TRBD2	TRBV19	NA	TRBJ2-1	TGTGCCAGTAGCCCCATGGTAGCGGGAGTCAGTTACAATGAGCAGTTCTTC	CASSPMVAGVSYNEQFF
TRBD2	TRBV7-6	NA	TRBJ2-5	TGTGCCAGCAGCTACTGGTTGGGGGGAGTAACACTAGCGGGAGAACAAGAGACCCAGTACTTC	CASSYWLGGVTLAGEQETQYF
TRBD2	TRBV27	NA	TRBJ2-7	TGTGCCAGCAGTTTGACCGGGAGGGGGTACGAGCAGTACTTC	CASSLTGRGYEQYF
NA	TRBV5-6	NA	TRBJ2-7	TGTGCCAGCAGCTTCACGGGGACCTACGAGCAGTACTTC	CASSFTGTYEQYF
NA	TRBV5-1	few	TRBJ1-1	TGCGCCAGCAGCTTGGCCTCTGGTTCGGTTCTGAACACTGAAGCTTTCTTT	CASSLASGSVLNTEAFF
TRBD1	TRBV5-4	few	TRBJ2-7	TGTGCCAGCAGCGGACAGGGTTTACAGCAGTACTTC	CASSGQGLQQYF
NA	TRBV9	NA	TRBJ2-5	TGTGCCAGCAGCGTAGGGGGGAGTCAAGAGACCCAGTACTTC	CASSVGGSQETQYF
NA	TRBV7-9	NA	TRBJ2-5	TGTGCCAGCAGTCCGTCAGCACTGGTCCTAGAGACCCAGTACTTC	CASSPSALVLETQYF
TRBD2	TRBV11-2	NA	TRBJ2-7	TGTGCCAGCAGCGGAGACAGAGCGGGAGGGCCCTGGTACGAGCAGTACTTC	CASSGDRAGGPWYEQYF
TRBD2	TRBV19	NA	TRBJ2-1	TGTGCCAGTAGTTACCTAGCGGGAGGAATCTACAATGAGCAGTTCTTC	CASSYLAGGIYNEQFF
TRBD2	TRBV5-1	NA	TRBJ2-5	TGCGCCAGCAGCTGGATAGCGGGACCACAAGAGACCCAGTACTTC	CASSWIAGPQETQYF
NA	TRBV7-9	NA	TRBJ2-7	TGTGCCAGCGGTAGGGAGGACTTAGAGCAGTACTTC	CASGREDLEQYF
NA	TRBV7-9	NA	TRBJ2-7	TGTGCCAGCAGCTCAGACAACTACGCCTACGAGCAGTACTTC	CASSSDNYAYEQYF
TRBD1	TRBV27	NA	TRBJ2-3	TGTGCCAGCAGTCTCCAACCGGGACAGGGAGGCACAGATACGCAGTATTTT	CASSLQPGQGGTDTQYF
NA	TRBV11-2	once	TRBJ2-3	TGTGCCAGCAGCTTATGGGGGCTAGGGACAGATACGCAGTATTTT	CASSLWGLGTDTQYF
NA	TRBV23-1	NA	TRBJ2-3	TGCGCCAGCAGTCAATCGAGCAGCTACACAGATACGCAGTATTTT	CASSQSSSYTDTQYF
TRBD2	TRBV29-1	NA	TRBJ2-7	TGCAGCGTTACAGGGACTAGCGGGACTGGGGACTACGAGCAGTACTTC	CSVTGTSGTGDYEQYF